The rows below give T cell receptor beta chains drawn from one sample of a study of cytomegalovirus exposure and HLA in healthy donors. TCRdb's table, derived via immunoSEQ multiplex PCR, lists solely in-frame clones and lacks some. The listing records over 100,000 clones. The sample consisted of PBMCs. Receptors were obtained from a man younger than 40 in good health and CMV-seronegative. CDR3s include the opening cysteine and the closing phenylalanine or tryptophan. D genes are given only for firm matches.

d_gene,j_gene,v_gene,CDR3aa,CDR3nt
-,TRBJ2-7,TRBV6-5,CASSYRQITYEQYF,TGTGCCAGCAGTTACCGACAGATTACCTACGAGCAGTACTTC
TRBD2,TRBJ2-3,TRBV2,CASRDRRLAGGGDTQYF,TGTGCCAGCAGGGACCGCAGACTAGCGGGGGGAGGAGATACGCAGTATTTT
-,TRBJ2-7,TRBV6-6,CASSNLRDINYEQYF,TGTGCCAGCTCTAACCTCCGGGACATCAACTACGAGCAGTACTTC
-,TRBJ1-5,TRBV7-2,CASSLKGNGRSNQPQHF,TGTGCCAGCAGCTTAAAAGGGAATGGGAGAAGCAATCAGCCCCAGCATTTT
-,TRBJ1-3,TRBV9,CASSVDGTYGNTIYF,TGTGCCAGCAGCGTAGACGGGACTTATGGAAACACCATATATTTT
-,TRBJ2-3,TRBV7-2,CASSLVQARTDTQYF,TGTGCCAGCAGCTTAGTGCAGGCTCGCACAGATACGCAGTATTTT
-,TRBJ2-1,TRBV19,CASSPSGPGSHEQFF,TGTGCCAGTAGCCCCTCAGGGCCAGGTAGCCATGAGCAGTTCTTC
TRBD2,TRBJ2-3,TRBV6-5,CASSYPGTSGSNTQYF,TGTGCCAGCAGTTATCCCGGGACTAGCGGCTCCAATACGCAGTATTTT
TRBD2,TRBJ2-1,TRBV5-1,CASSLTSGGPPSYNEQFF,TGCGCCAGCAGCTTAACTAGCGGGGGCCCCCCCTCCTACAATGAGCAGTTCTTC
-,TRBJ1-2,TRBV10-3,CAISSTGQHYGYTF,TGTGCCATCAGCAGTACGGGACAACACTATGGCTACACCTTC
TRBD2,TRBJ2-7,TRBV28,CASILSGGAYEQYF,TGTGCCAGCATCCTTAGCGGGGGGGCTTACGAGCAGTACTTC
TRBD2,TRBJ2-5,TRBV19,CASSRGLGETQYF,TGTGCCAGTAGTCGGGGACTAGGGGAGACCCAGTACTTC
-,TRBJ2-1,TRBV2,CASSERGYEQFF,TGTGCCAGCAGTGAAAGGGGGTATGAGCAGTTCTTC
-,TRBJ2-1,TRBV15,CATSRGRTDNEQFF,TGTGCCACCAGCAGGGGCAGGACTGACAATGAGCAGTTCTTC
-,TRBJ2-5,TRBV7-9,CASSLVQSQETQYF,TGTGCCAGCAGCTTAGTTCAGTCACAAGAGACCCAGTACTTC
TRBD1,TRBJ2-7,TRBV7-9,CASSLGGTGGGYEQYF,TGTGCCAGCAGCTTAGGGGGGACAGGGGGCGGTTACGAGCAGTACTTC
-,TRBJ2-7,TRBV10-3,CAISESDSSYEQYF,TGTGCCATCAGTGAGTCAGACAGCTCCTACGAGCAGTACTTC
-,TRBJ2-7,TRBV19,CASSRRYRETHEQYF,TGTGCCAGTAGTAGGCGTTACAGGGAGACCCACGAGCAGTACTTC
-,TRBJ1-5,TRBV6-5,CASSKTGMGSQPQHF,TGTGCCAGCAGTAAAACAGGGATGGGAAGTCAGCCCCAGCATTTT
-,TRBJ2-1,TRBV5-1,CASSLNGGNEQFF,TGCGCCAGCAGCTTGAACGGCGGAAATGAGCAGTTCTTC
-,TRBJ1-6,TRBV29-1,CSVEDLPRNSPLHF,TGCAGCGTTGAAGACCTCCCACGGAATTCACCCCTCCACTTT
-,TRBJ2-3,TRBV6-5,CASSLSAFADTQYF,TGTGCCAGCAGCCTCAGTGCTTTCGCAGATACGCAGTATTTT
TRBD2,TRBJ2-7,TRBV7-8,CASSPPTSGGYSSYEQYF,TGTGCCAGCAGCCCACCAACTAGCGGGGGCTACAGCTCCTACGAGCAGTACTTC
-,TRBJ2-2,TRBV5-4,CASSPVWLPNTGELFF,TGTGCCAGCAGTCCCGTTTGGCTCCCGAACACCGGGGAGCTGTTTTTT
TRBD1,TRBJ2-7,TRBV2,CASSFPTGGSSYEQYF,TGTGCCAGCAGTTTCCCGACAGGGGGGTCTTCCTACGAGCAGTACTTC
TRBD1,TRBJ1-6,TRBV5-1,CASSPGPDRGNSPLHF,TGCGCCAGCAGCCCAGGACCGGACAGGGGGAATTCACCCCTCCACTTT
TRBD1,TRBJ2-3,TRBV29-1,CSVVDRGRRDTQYF,TGCAGCGTCGTTGACAGGGGGCGTAGAGATACGCAGTATTTT
-,TRBJ2-1,TRBV2,CASKTTSYNEQFF,TGTGCCAGTAAGACTACTTCCTACAATGAGCAGTTCTTC
TRBD2,TRBJ2-5,TRBV10-3,CAIRSGGEETQYF,TGTGCCATCAGGAGCGGGGGGGAGGAGACCCAGTACTTC
-,TRBJ1-1,TRBV29-1,CSVDSGPNTEAFF,TGCAGCGTTGATAGTGGGCCGAACACTGAAGCTTTCTTT
-,TRBJ1-1,TRBV28,CASTKPGQGKTEAFF,TGTGCCAGCACCAAACCGGGGCAGGGGAAGACTGAAGCTTTCTTT
TRBD2,TRBJ2-2,TRBV2,CASGGTSRDTGELFF,TGTGCCAGCGGGGGGACTAGCAGAGACACCGGGGAGCTGTTTTTT
-,TRBJ1-1,TRBV5-1,CASSLFGQQNTEAFF,TGCGCCAGCAGCTTGTTTGGGCAGCAGAACACTGAAGCTTTCTTT
TRBD1,TRBJ1-6,TRBV7-6,CASSLEGTGGSPLHF,TGTGCCAGCAGTCTAGAGGGGACAGGGGGATCACCCCTCCACTTT
-,TRBJ1-4,TRBV29-1,CSVRGWFNEKLFF,TGCAGCGTTCGGGGGTGGTTTAATGAAAAACTGTTTTTT
-,TRBJ1-1,TRBV10-3,CAIRASLGEAFF,TGTGCCATCAGAGCCTCCCTAGGTGAAGCTTTCTTT
-,TRBJ2-7,TRBV5-1,CASSLDDSYEQYF,TGCGCCAGCAGCTTGGACGATAGCTACGAGCAGTACTTC
-,TRBJ2-7,TRBV15,CATSHDQGGYEQYF,TGTGCCACCAGCCATGACCAGGGGGGCTACGAGCAGTACTTC
TRBD1,TRBJ1-6,TRBV2,CASSGQGAGSPLHF,TGTGCCAGCAGTGGACAGGGGGCTGGTTCACCCCTCCACTTT
TRBD1,TRBJ2-1,TRBV18,CASSPPGGVYNEQFF,TGTGCCAGCTCACCCCCAGGGGGCGTTTACAATGAGCAGTTCTTC
-,TRBJ2-2,TRBV5-1,CASSLAGGSGAGELFF,TGCGCCAGCAGCTTGGCCGGCGGATCAGGGGCCGGGGAGCTGTTTTTT
-,TRBJ2-3,TRBV11-1,CASSSRRADTQYF,TGTGCCAGCAGTTCCCGGCGGGCAGATACGCAGTATTTT
TRBD1,TRBJ2-7,TRBV5-1,CASSQPGQGGPSYEQYF,TGCGCCAGCAGCCAACCCGGACAGGGGGGACCCTCCTACGAGCAGTACTTC
-,TRBJ1-1,TRBV5-4,CASSSPTTGGLNTEAFF,TGTGCCAGCAGCTCTCCTACCACTGGAGGCCTGAACACTGAAGCTTTCTTT
-,TRBJ1-2,TRBV5-1,CASSPGGQLYGYTF,TGCGCCAGCAGCCCGGGAGGACAGCTATATGGCTACACCTTC
-,TRBJ2-7,TRBV6-5,CASRTLDRIYEQYF,TGTGCCAGCAGGACCCTGGACAGAATATACGAGCAGTACTTC
TRBD2,TRBJ2-3,TRBV5-1,CASSPSGERDTQYF,TGCGCCAGCAGCCCTAGCGGGGAGCGAGATACGCAGTATTTT
-,TRBJ1-1,TRBV6-5,CASIRDSPPEAFF,TGTGCCAGCATTCGGGACTCTCCGCCTGAAGCTTTCTTT
TRBD1,TRBJ1-3,TRBV5-4,CASSPGTGAGNTIYF,TGTGCCAGCAGCCCCGGGACAGGGGCTGGAAACACCATATATTTT
-,TRBJ2-3,TRBV4-2,CASSQATGLLTDTQYF,TGTGCCAGCAGCCAAGCTACAGGGCTCCTCACAGATACGCAGTATTTT
TRBD1,TRBJ1-2,TRBV5-1,CASSIGQGEYYGYTF,TGCGCCAGCAGCATAGGACAGGGTGAATATTATGGCTACACCTTC